This TCR beta chain was identified in a study of T cell changes during pregnancy in multiple sclerosis. V was clipped by 1 base and J by 1 base, with 18 bases between them. The germline gives CDR1 SGHRS, CDR2 YFSETQ. CDR3 length: 18 residues. Data came from immunoSEQ multiplex PCR; TCRdb stores just in-frame clones and leaves some out. In the table there are about 80,000 clones, just over 90% of which are singletons. The chain combines TRBV5-1 with TRBJ2-1; tentatively, D is TRBD2 (6 bases). The sample consisted of peripheral blood, taken after pregnancy. The TCR was taken from a female donor in good health, enrolled as a control in a pregnancy study. Here the CDR3 DNA reads TGCGCCAGCAGCTTGATTTCCGGGAGTGGAGGTTCCTACAATGAGCAGTTCTTC. Residues: CASSLISGSGGSYNEQFF.